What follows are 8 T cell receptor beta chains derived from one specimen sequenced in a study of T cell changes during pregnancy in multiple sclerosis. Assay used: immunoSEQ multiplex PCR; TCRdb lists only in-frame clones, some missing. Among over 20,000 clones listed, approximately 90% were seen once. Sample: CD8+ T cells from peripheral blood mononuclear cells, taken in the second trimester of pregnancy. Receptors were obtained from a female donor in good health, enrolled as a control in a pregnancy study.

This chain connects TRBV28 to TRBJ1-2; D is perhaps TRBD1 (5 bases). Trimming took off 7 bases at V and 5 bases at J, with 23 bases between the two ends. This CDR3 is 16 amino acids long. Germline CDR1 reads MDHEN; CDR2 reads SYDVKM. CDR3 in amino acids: CASIGFWAGKGYGYTF. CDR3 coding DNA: TGTGCCAGCATCGGGTTTTGGGCAGGGAAGGGGTATGGCTACACCTTC.

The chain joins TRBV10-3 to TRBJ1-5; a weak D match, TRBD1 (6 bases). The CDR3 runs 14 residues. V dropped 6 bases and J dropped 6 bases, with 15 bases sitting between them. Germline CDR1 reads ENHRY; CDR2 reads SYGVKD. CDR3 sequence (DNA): TGTGCCATCAGAGCGGACAGCATCAGTCAGCCCCAGCATTTT. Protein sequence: CAIRADSISQPQHF.

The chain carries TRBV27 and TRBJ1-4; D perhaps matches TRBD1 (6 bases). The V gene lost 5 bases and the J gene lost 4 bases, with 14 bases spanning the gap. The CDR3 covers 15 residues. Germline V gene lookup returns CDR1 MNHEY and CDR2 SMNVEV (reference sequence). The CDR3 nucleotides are TGTGCCAGCAGTCCCTCGACAGGAAATAATGAAAAACTGTTTTTT. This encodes CASSPSTGNNEKLFF.

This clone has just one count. For the CDR3, the DNA is TGTGCCAGCAGCCAAGGGGACTCGCGACCCGATACGCAGTATTTT. Amino acid sequence: CASSQGDSRPDTQYF. The J gene is TRBJ2-3, the V gene TRBV6-6, with D tentatively TRBD2 (6 bases). CDR3 length: 15 amino acids. Germline V gene lookup returns CDR1 MNHNY and CDR2 SVGAGI (reference sequence). Trimming removed 6 bases from V and 6 bases from J, with 19 bases in between.

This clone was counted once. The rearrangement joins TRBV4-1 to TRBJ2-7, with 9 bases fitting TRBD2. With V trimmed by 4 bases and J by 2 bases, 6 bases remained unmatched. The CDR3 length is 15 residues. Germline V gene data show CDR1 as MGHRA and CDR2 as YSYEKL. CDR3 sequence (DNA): TGCGCCAGCAGCCCCATTCTAGCGGGACCCTACGAGCAGTACTTC. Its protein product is CASSPILAGPYEQYF.

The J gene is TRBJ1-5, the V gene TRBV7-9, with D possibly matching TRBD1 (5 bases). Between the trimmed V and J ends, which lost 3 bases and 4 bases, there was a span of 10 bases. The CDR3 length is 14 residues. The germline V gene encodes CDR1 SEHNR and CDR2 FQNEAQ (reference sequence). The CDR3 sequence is CASSLAGGNQPQHF. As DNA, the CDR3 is TGTGCCAGCAGCTTGGCGGGGGGGAATCAGCCCCAGCATTTT. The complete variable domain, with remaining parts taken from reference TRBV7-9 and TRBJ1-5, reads DTGVSQNPRHKITKRGQNVTFRCDPISEHNRLYWYRQTLGQGPEFLTYFQNEAQLEKSRLLSDRFSAERPKGSFSTLEIQRTEQGDSAMYLCASSLAGGNQPQHFGDGTRLSIL.

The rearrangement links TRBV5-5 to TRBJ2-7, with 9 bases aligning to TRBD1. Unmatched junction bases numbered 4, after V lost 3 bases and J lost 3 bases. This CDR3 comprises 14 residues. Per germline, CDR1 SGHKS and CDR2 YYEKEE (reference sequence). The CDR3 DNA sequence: TGTGCCAGCAGCTGGGGGACAGGGTACTACGAGCAGTACTTC. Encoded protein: CASSWGTGYYEQYF.

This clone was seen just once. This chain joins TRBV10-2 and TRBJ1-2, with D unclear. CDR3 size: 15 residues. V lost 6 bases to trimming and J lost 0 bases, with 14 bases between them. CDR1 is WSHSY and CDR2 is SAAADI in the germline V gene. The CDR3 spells CASSETPGSNYGYTF. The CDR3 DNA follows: TGCGCCAGCAGCGAGACACCGGGGTCTAACTATGGCTACACCTTC.